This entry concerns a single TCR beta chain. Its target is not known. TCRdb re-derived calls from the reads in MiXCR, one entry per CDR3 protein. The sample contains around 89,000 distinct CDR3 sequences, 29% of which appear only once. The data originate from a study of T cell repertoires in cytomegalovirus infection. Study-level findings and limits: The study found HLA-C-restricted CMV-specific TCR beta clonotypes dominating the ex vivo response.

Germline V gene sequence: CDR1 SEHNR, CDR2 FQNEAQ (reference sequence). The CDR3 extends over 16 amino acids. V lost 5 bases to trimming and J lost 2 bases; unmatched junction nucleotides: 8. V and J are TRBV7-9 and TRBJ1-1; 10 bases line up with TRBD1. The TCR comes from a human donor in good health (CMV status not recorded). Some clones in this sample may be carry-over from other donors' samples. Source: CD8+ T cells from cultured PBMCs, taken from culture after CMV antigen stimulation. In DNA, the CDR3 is TGTGCCAGCAGCCCCACAGGGACAGGGGTAAACACTGAAGCTTTCTTT. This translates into CASSPTGTGVNTEAFF.